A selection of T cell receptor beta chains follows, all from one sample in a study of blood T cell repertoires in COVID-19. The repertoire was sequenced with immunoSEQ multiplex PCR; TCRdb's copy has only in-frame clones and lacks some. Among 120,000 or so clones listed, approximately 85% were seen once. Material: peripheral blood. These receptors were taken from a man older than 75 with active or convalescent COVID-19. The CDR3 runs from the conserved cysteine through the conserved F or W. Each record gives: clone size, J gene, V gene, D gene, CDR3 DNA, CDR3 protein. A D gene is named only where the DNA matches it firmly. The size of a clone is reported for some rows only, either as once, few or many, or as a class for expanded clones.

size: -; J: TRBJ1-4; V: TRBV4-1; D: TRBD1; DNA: TGCGCCAGCAGCCAAGATCAGGGGGCAACTAATGAAAAACTGTTTTTT; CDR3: CASSQDQGATNEKLFF
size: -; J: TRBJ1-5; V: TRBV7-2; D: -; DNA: TGTGCCAGCAGTCCGAGCAATCAGCCCCAGCATTTT; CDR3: CASSPSNQPQHF
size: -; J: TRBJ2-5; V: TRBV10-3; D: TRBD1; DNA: TGTGCCATCAGTGCCGACAGGGTTAAAGAGACCCAGTACTTC; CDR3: CAISADRVKETQYF
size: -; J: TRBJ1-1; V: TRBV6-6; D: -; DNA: TGTGCCAGCACCCCCCCCTGGGGGGATGAAGCTTTCTTT; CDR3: CASTPPWGDEAFF
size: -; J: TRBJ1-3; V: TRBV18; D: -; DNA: TGTGCCAGCTCAGCCTTCGGGGGTCCCGGAAACACCATATATTTT; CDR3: CASSAFGGPGNTIYF
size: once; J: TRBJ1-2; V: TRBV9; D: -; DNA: TGTGCCAGCGCCCGGGACACTACTAACTATGGCTACACCTTC; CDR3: CASARDTTNYGYTF
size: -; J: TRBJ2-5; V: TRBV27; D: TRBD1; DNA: TGTGCCAGCAGGCAGGGACAGGGGGTGGGTGAGACCCAGTACTTC; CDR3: CASRQGQGVGETQYF
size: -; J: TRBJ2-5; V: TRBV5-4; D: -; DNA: TGTGCCAGCAGCTCAACCGGGGTCGGAGAGACCCAGTACTTC; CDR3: CASSSTGVGETQYF
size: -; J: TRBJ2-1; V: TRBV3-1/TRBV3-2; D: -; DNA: TGTGCCAGCAGCCAAGAACGGCTAGGAGAGAATGAGCAGTTCTTC; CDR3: CASSQERLGENEQFF
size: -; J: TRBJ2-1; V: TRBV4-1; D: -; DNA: TGCGCCAGCAGCCAAGGGATCGGGGTCGATTACAATGAGCAGTTCTTC; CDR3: CASSQGIGVDYNEQFF
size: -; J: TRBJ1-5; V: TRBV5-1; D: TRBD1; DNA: TGCGCCAGCAGCAAGACAGGGGGTCGCAATCAGCCCCAGCATTTT; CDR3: CASSKTGGRNQPQHF
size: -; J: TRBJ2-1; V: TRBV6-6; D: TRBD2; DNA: TGTGCCAGCACTAGCGGGAGGGCCATTTCCTACAATGAGCAGTTCTTC; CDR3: CASTSGRAISYNEQFF
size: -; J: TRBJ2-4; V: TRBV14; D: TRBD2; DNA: TGTGCCAGCAAAGTAGCGGGGGGAAACATTCAGTACTTC; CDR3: CASKVAGGNIQYF
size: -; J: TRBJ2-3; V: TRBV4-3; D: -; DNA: TGCGCCAGCAGCCAAGAGAGAACAGATACGCAGTATTTT; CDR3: CASSQERTDTQYF
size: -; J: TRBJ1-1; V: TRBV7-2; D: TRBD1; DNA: TGTGCCAGCAGCCCTCGACAGGGACCGGGGACCGCTGAAGCTTTCTTT; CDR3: CASSPRQGPGTAEAFF
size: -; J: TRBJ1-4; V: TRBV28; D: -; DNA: TGTGCCAGCAGGCCTCGGACAGCAACTAATGAAAAACTGTTTTTT; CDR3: CASRPRTATNEKLFF
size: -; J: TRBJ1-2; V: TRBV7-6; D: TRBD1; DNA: TGTGCCAGCAGCTTAGCCTCTGGGACAGGAAGCGGCTACACCTTC; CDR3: CASSLASGTGSGYTF
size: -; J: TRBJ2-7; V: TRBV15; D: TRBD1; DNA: TGTGCCACCAGCAGAGGGGGACAGGGGCCGGGCGAGCAGTACTTC; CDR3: CATSRGGQGPGEQYF
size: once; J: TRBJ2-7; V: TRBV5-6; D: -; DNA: TGTGCCAGCAGCTTTGTGTCCGGGGGCTCCTACGAGCAGTACTTC; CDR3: CASSFVSGGSYEQYF
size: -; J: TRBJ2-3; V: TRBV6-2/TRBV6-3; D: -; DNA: TGTGCCAGCAGTTACTCGAGAGATACGCAGTATTTT; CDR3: CASSYSRDTQYF
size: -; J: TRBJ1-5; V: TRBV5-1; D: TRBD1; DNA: TGCGCCAGCAGCTTGGAGGGGACAGGGGGCCAGCCCCAGCATTTT; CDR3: CASSLEGTGGQPQHF
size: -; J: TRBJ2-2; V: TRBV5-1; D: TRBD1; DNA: TGCGCCAGCAGCGGACAGGGTTCGAACACCGGGGAGCTGTTTTTT; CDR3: CASSGQGSNTGELFF
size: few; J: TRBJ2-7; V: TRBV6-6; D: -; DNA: TGTGCCAGCAGTTACTCCGGGGGATCCTACGAGCAGTACTTC; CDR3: CASSYSGGSYEQYF
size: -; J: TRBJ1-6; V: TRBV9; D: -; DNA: TGTGCCAGCAGCCCCGGGGAAGGGAATTCACCCCTCCACTTT; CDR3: CASSPGEGNSPLHF
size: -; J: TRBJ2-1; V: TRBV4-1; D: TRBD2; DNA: TGCGCCAGCAGCCAACCGGGACTAGCGGGGGGGCTTAGTAGGGATGAGCAGTTCTTC; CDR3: CASSQPGLAGGLSRDEQFF
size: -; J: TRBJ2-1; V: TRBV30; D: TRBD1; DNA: TGTGCCTTTGAACAGGGGTGGTCCTACAATGAGCAGTTCTTC; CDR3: CAFEQGWSYNEQFF
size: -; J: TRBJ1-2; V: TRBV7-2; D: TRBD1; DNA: TGTGCCAGCAGCTTAGGGGGGACAGGGTCCTATGGCTACACCTTC; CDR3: CASSLGGTGSYGYTF
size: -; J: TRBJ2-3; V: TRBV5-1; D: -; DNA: TGCGCCAGCAGCGTAGACAGCCCCGGGGATACGCAGTATTTT; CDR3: CASSVDSPGDTQYF
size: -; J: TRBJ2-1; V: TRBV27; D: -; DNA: TGTGCCAGCAGCTCCAATCTCGGACGGGGTTACAATGAGCAGTTCTTC; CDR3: CASSSNLGRGYNEQFF
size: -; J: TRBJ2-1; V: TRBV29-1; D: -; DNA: TGCAGCGTGGTGAGCGGCTCCTCCTACAATGAGCAGTTCTTC; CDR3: CSVVSGSSYNEQFF
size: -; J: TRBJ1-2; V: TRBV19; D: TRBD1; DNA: TGTGCCAGTAGAGCCGTTATCGGGACAGGGGTCCACTCCTCCTATGGCTACACCTTC; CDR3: CASRAVIGTGVHSSYGYTF
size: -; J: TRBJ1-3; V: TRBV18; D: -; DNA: TGTGCCAGCTCACCAGAAACAGGGTTTGGAAACACCATATATTTT; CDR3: CASSPETGFGNTIYF
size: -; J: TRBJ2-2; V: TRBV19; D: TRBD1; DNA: TGTGCCAGTAGTTCCTATCCCGGGACAGGGAGTGGGGAGCTGTTTTTT; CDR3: CASSSYPGTGSGELFF
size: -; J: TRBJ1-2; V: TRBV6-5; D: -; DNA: TGTGCCAGCAGTTCAGGATCCGATGGCCACACCTTC; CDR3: CASSSGSDGHTF
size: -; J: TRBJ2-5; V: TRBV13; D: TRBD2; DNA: TGTGCCAGCAGCTTCGGGACTAGCGGGGGAGGTTGGGAGACCCAGTACTTC; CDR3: CASSFGTSGGGWETQYF
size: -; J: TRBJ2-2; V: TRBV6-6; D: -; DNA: TGTGCCAGCAGTTACGAACTAGCCGGGGCCGGGGAGCTGTTTTTT; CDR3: CASSYELAGAGELFF
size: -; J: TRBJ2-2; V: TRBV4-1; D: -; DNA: TGCGCCAGCAGCCAAGATCTCCCGGGGGAAACCGGGGAGCTGTTTTTT; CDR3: CASSQDLPGETGELFF
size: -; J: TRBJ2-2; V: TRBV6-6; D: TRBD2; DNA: TGTGCCAGCAGGACCCCGGGACTAGTAACGATCGGGGAGCTGTTTTTT; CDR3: CASRTPGLVTIGELFF
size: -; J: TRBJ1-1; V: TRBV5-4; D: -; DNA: TGTGCCAGCAGCTTGCGGCGGGGGGGGACTGAAGCTTTCTTT; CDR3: CASSLRRGGTEAFF
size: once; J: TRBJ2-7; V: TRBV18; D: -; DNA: TGTGCCAGCTCACCAGGGAACAGGATTGTATACGAGCAGTACTTC; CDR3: CASSPGNRIVYEQYF
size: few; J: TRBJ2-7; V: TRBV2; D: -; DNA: TGTGCCAGCAGGTCCCACTACGAGCAGTACTTC; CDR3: CASRSHYEQYF
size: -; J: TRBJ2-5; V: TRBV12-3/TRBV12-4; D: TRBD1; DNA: TGTGCCAGCAGTCTGGGACAGCAAGAGACCCAGTACTTC; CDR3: CASSLGQQETQYF
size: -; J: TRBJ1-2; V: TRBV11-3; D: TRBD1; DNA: TGTGCCAGCAGCTTAGATCAAGGGACAGCTAATGGCTACACCTTC; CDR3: CASSLDQGTANGYTF
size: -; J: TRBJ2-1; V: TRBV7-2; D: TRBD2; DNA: TGTGCCAGCAGCCGAGAGCGGGGATTCGGGTTCTTC; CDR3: CASSRERGFGFF
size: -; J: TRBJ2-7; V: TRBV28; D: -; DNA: TGTGCCAGCAGGCCAGGACAGAACTACGAGCAGTACTTC; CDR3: CASRPGQNYEQYF
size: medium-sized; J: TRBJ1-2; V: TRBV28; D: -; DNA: TGTGCCAGCAGCACTCCGAGCTATGGCTACACCTTC; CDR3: CASSTPSYGYTF
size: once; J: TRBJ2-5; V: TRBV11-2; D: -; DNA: TGTGCCAGCAGCTCCCTCAGGGTACAAGAGACCCAGTACTTC; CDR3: CASSSLRVQETQYF
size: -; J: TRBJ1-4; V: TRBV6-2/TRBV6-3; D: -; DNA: TGTGCCAGCAGTTACACAGGGTCTGCCGGTGAAAAACTGTTTTTT; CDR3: CASSYTGSAGEKLFF
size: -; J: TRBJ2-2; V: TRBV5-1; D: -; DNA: TGCGCCAGCAGCTTACTTGGAGGCACCAGGACCGGGGAGCTGTTTTTT; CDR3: CASSLLGGTRTGELFF
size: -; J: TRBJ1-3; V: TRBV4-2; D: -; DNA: TGTGCCAGCAGCCAGGAACTACGCGGAGGAAACACCATATATTTT; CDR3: CASSQELRGGNTIYF
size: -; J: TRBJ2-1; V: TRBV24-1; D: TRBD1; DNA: TGTGCCACCAGTGATCGGACAGGACGAAGCTCCTACAATGAGCAGTTCTTC; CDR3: CATSDRTGRSSYNEQFF
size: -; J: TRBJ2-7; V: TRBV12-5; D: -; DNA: TGTGCTAGTGGTTTGGTACAAAGTTACAACTACGAGCAGTACTTC; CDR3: CASGLVQSYNYEQYF
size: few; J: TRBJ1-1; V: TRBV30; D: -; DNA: TGTGCCTGGAGTCCCCGGGGGGACACTGAAGCTTTCTTT; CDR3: CAWSPRGDTEAFF
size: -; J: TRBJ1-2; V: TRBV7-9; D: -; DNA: TGTGCCAGCAGCTTAGCCCCTCATCAGGGTTCGGGCTACACCTTC; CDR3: CASSLAPHQGSGYTF
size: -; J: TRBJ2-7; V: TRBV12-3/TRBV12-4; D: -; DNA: TGTGCCAGCAGCCCTACAGGGAACTACGAGCAGTACTTC; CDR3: CASSPTGNYEQYF
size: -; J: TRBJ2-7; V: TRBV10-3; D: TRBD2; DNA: TGTGCCATCAGTGAAGCGGGGGGCATTCACGAGCAGTACTTC; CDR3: CAISEAGGIHEQYF